The 29 T cell receptor beta chains below come from one sample, sequenced in a study of Graves' ophthalmopathy and Graves' hyperthyroidism. Using RNA transcripts, the TCR beta CDR3 regions were amplified. An initial RT-PCR round employing HTBI primers preceded a second-round multiplex PCR. TCRdb reprocessed the multiplex PCR reads with MiXCR, giving one entry per CDR3 protein. The sample has some 210,000 distinct CDR3 sequences; roughly 27% are singletons. Sequencing was done on a sample of peripheral blood. These receptors came from a man between 50 and 59 years old with Graves' ophthalmopathy.

This clonotype was counted only a few times. This chain uses TRBV28 with TRBJ2-7, with 7 bases that match TRBD1. Germline V gives CDR1 MDHEN, CDR2 SYDVKM. This CDR3 spans 16 amino acids. With 4 bases clipped from V and 3 bases from J, the junction kept 12 bases outside the gene matches. CDR3 sequence (DNA): TGTGCCAGCAGTTCACACCTATGGACAGGTCTCTACGAGCAGTACTTC. It codes for CASSSHLWTGLYEQYF.

This clonotype showed up many times. The chain couples TRBV11-2 to TRBJ2-7; TRBD2 aligns across 9 bases. The germline V gene has CDR1 SGHAT and CDR2 FQNNGV. With 5 bases clipped from V and 4 bases from J, the junction kept 15 bases outside the gene matches. The CDR3 is 17 amino acids. The CDR3 DNA reads TGTGCCAGCAGCCCAACGCCGGGGACTAGCCATGGTTACGAGCAGTACTTC. Encoded protein: CASSPTPGTSHGYEQYF.

This chain connects TRBV19 to TRBJ1-6; D uncertain. V lost 3 bases to trimming and J lost 0 bases, with 12 bases between them. Per the germline V gene, CDR1 is LNHDA and CDR2 is SQIVND (reference sequence). The CDR3 totals 17 residues. The CDR3 region is CASSIFDGSSYNSPLHF. The CDR3 DNA is TGTGCCAGTAGTATTTTCGACGGTAGCTCCTATAATTCACCCCTCCACTTT.

There are many counts of this clonotype. The V and J genes are TRBV30 and TRBJ1-1; D is undetermined. CDR1 and CDR2 from the germline V gene are GTSNPN and SVGIG (reference sequence). The length of the CDR3 is 13 residues. V dropped 5 bases and J dropped 3 bases, with 13 bases sitting between them. In DNA form, the CDR3 reads TGTGCCTGGTGTGGTAGGCGCCACACTGAAGCTTTCTTT. This encodes CAWCGRRHTEAFF.

This clonotype was seen repeatedly, ten times or more. The chain links TRBV11-2 to TRBJ2-5, with 12 bases matching TRBD2. CDR3 length: 16 residues. Trimming cost V 5 bases and J 4 bases; bases outside gene matches: 8. Germline assignment: CDR1 SGHAT and CDR2 FQNNGV. DNA for the CDR3: TGTGCCAGCAGCCCTAGACTAGCGGGGGACCGAGAGACCCAGTACTTC. Amino acids: CASSPRLAGDRETQYF.

This clonotype appeared once. This chain uses TRBV28 with TRBJ2-7, with 8 bases matching TRBD1. Trimming took 3 bases from V and 2 from J; bases not matched to a gene: 12. The CDR3 has 17 amino acids. Per germline, CDR1 MDHEN and CDR2 SYDVKM. CDR3 bases: TGTGCCAGCAGTTTCTTCCTCCGGGCAGGGGGCACCTACGAGCAGTACTTC. Its protein is CASSFFLRAGGTYEQYF.

This clonotype was detected many times. CDR3 DNA sequence: TGTGCCAGCAGCCAAGTGTGGGGGCGTGGGTCACCCCTCCACTTT. Translating it yields CASSQVWGRGSPLHF. The chain uses TRBV3-1 and TRBJ1-6, with D possibly being TRBD1 (6 bases). Deletions cut 1 base from V and 10 bases from J, with 14 bases between. The CDR3 is 15 amino acids. Looked up from germline, CDR1 is LGHDT and CDR2 is YNNKEL (reference sequence).

The V call is TRBV12-3 or TRBV12-4, the J call TRBJ2-7; 8 bases are shared with TRBD2. The CDR3 is made up of 17 amino acids. With V trimmed by 4 bases and J by 3 bases, 14 bases remained unmatched. CDR3 region: CASSSTSAGLLSYEQYF. CDR3 DNA: TGTGCCAGCAGTTCGACTAGCGCGGGGCTCCTAAGCTACGAGCAGTACTTC.

In this sample, this clonotype turned up a few times. The rearrangement uses TRBV6-1 and TRBJ1-1; D unresolved. Germline assignment: CDR1 MNHNS and CDR2 SASEGT. V lost 2 bases, J lost 1 base, and 11 bases lay in between. The CDR3 loop spans 15 amino acids. CDR3 nucleotides: TGTGCCAGCAGTGAAACTGGACGTCCGAACACTGAAGCTTTCTTT. Amino acids: CASSETGRPNTEAFF.

This clonotype was seen many times. CDR3: CASSLEGGDGYTF. The CDR3 coding sequence is TGTGCCAGCAGTTTAGAGGGAGGGGATGGCTACACCTTC. The genes are TRBV27 and TRBJ1-2; D may be TRBD1 (5 bases). Germline values: CDR1 MNHEY, CDR2 SMNVEV (reference sequence). CDR3 size: 13 residues. Trimming stripped 2 bases from V and 6 bases from J, with 10 bases between.

This clonotype appeared many times. Germline and junction disagree at one end, which may indicate a read error. The V and J genes are TRBV6-2 or TRBV6-3 and TRBJ2-5; 8 bases align to TRBD1. The CDR3 spans 18 residues. The germline V gene has CDR1 MNHEY and CDR2 SVGEGT. CDR3 in DNA: TGTACCAGCAGTTACGATTCTACGTCCGTCAGGGGGCGAGAGACCCAGTACTTC. Translation gives CTSSYDSTSVRGRETQYF.

This chain connects TRBV7-2 to TRBJ2-7; TRBD2 might be the D (6 bases). CDR1 is SGHTA and CDR2 is FQGNSA in the germline V gene. Between the trimmed V and J ends, which lost 3 bases and 0 bases, there was a span of 12 bases. The CDR3 loop spans 15 amino acids. CDR3 region: CASSFLEGPSYEQYF. The DNA of the CDR3 is TGTGCCAGCAGCTTCCTGGAGGGCCCCTCCTACGAGCAGTACTTC.

This clonotype occurred many times. This chain uses TRBV3-1 with TRBJ1-2; D perhaps matches TRBD1 (5 bases). Per the germline V gene, CDR1 is LGHDT and CDR2 is YNNKEL (reference sequence). V shed 3 bases and J shed 4 bases, with 9 bases lying between them. This CDR3 is 13 amino acids long. The CDR3 is CASSQPGTYGYTF. The DNA for the CDR3 is TGTGCCAGCAGCCAGCCAGGGACCTATGGCTACACCTTC.

This clonotype was seen ten or more times. The chain uses TRBV6-2 or TRBV6-3 and TRBJ2-7, with 7 nucleotides matching TRBD1. Germline-derived CDR1 and CDR2 are MNHEY and SVGEGT. The CDR3 loop spans 14 amino acids. Trimming cost V 5 bases and J 5 bases; bases outside gene matches: 9. The DNA of the CDR3 is TGTGCCAGCAGTCCACCGTCGACAGGGCACGAGCAGTACTTC. Translation gives CASSPPSTGHEQYF.

Ten or more counts support this clonotype. The chain is built from TRBV11-2 and TRBJ2-5; the D gene could be TRBD1 or TRBD2 (5 bases each). Germline V gives CDR1 SGHAT, CDR2 FQNNGV. V lost 0 bases to trimming and J lost 5 bases, with 22 bases between them. The CDR3 sequence is 18 residues long. The CDR3 nucleotides are TGTGCCAGCAGCTTAGATCGTGGGACGGGCCGGTTGGTGGAGACCCAGTACTTC. It specifies CASSLDRGTGRLVETQYF.

This clonotype was observed at least ten times. This chain uses TRBV6-2 or TRBV6-3 with TRBJ1-5; D perhaps matches TRBD1 (5 bases). The V and J ends lost 6 bases and 8 bases respectively, with 11 bases between them. The CDR3 spans 12 residues. CDR1 and CDR2 (germline): MNHEY, SVGEGT. The CDR3 is CASRTVGEPQHF. In nucleotides, the CDR3 is TGTGCCAGCAGGACAGTAGGTGAGCCCCAGCATTTT.

This clonotype was seen many times. This rearrangement joins TRBV20-1 to TRBJ1-2, with 11 bases identical to TRBD1. The CDR3 covers 14 residues. With V trimmed by 2 bases and J by 8 bases, 7 bases remained unmatched. Looked up from germline, CDR1 is DFQATT and CDR2 is SNEGSKA (reference sequence). As DNA, the CDR3 is TGCAGTGCTAGACCGGGACAGGGGGTTGGAGGCTACACCTTC. Translated: CSARPGQGVGGYTF.

The DNA of the CDR3 is TGCGCCAGCAGCTCCTCGGGACTAGCGTTGGAGACCCAGTACTTC. Protein sequence: CASSSSGLALETQYF. The V and J genes are TRBV5-1 and TRBJ2-5, with 10 nucleotides matching TRBD2. The V and J ends lost 3 bases and 5 bases, in that order; junction bases with no gene match: 7. This CDR3 region has 15 residues. Germline CDR1 is SGHRS and CDR2 is YFSETQ. Full variable domain (missing parts from reference TRBV5-1 and TRBJ2-5): KAGVTQTPRYLIKTRGQQVTLSCSPISGHRSVSWYQQTPGQGLQFLFEYFSETQRNKGNFPGRFSGRQFSNSRSEMNVSTLELGDSALYLCASSSSGLALETQYFGPGTRLLVL.

The table lists this clonotype with many counts. The chain links TRBV14 to TRBJ2-7; perhaps D is TRBD1 or TRBD2 (6 bases each). Between the trimmed V and J ends, which lost 0 bases and 1 base, there was a span of 10 bases. This CDR3 is built from 15 residues. CDR1 is SGHDN and CDR2 is FVKESK in the germline V gene. CDR3 DNA sequence: TGTGCCAGCAGCCAAGAAAGGGGGGATTCCTACGAGCAGTACTTC. Residues: CASSQERGDSYEQYF.

This clonotype came up many times. The chain joins TRBV11-3 to TRBJ2-2, with 7 nucleotides matching TRBD2. The length of the CDR3 is 15 residues. Germline V CDR1 and CDR2: SGHNT, YENEEA. The V and J ends lost 5 bases and 7 bases, in that order; junction bases with no gene match: 10. The CDR3 DNA is TGTGCCAGCAGCCCCGGGGACTATCATGGCGGGGAGCTGTTTTTT. This codes for CASSPGDYHGGELFF.

This clonotype was picked up many times. The rearrangement joins TRBV11-2 to TRBJ2-7, with TRBD2 as a possible D gene (5 bases). The CDR3 consists of 15 residues. CDR1 and CDR2 (germline): SGHAT, FQNNGV. The V and J ends lost 5 bases and 2 bases respectively, with 16 bases between them. The CDR3 nucleotides are TGTGCCAGCAGCCTAAGTATCCGTAGCGCCTACGAGCAGTACTTC. Amino acid sequence: CASSLSIRSAYEQYF. Looking up the rest from reference TRBV11-2 and TRBJ2-7 gives the full variable domain: EAGVAQSPRYKIIEKRQSVAFWCNPISGHATLYWYQQILGQGPKLLIQFQNNGVVDDSQLPKDRFSAERLKGVDSTLKIQPAKLEDSAVYLCASSLSIRSAYEQYFGPGTRLTVT.

The chain is built from TRBV6-1 and TRBJ1-1, with D perhaps matching TRBD1 (5 bases). Trimming took off 6 bases at V and 3 bases at J, with 17 bases between the two ends. The CDR3 length is 15 residues. Germline V gene sequence: CDR1 MNHNS, CDR2 SASEGT. CDR3 sequence reads: CASSRDFLQDTEAFF. The CDR3 nucleotides are TGTGCCAGCAGCCGGGACTTCCTTCAGGACACTGAAGCTTTCTTT.

The chain couples TRBV24-1 to TRBJ2-5, with TRBD1 matching 8 bases. The germline V gene has CDR1 KGHDR and CDR2 SFDVKD. This CDR3 is 16 amino acids long. With V trimmed by 2 bases and J by 3 bases, 7 bases remained unmatched. The CDR3 region has the DNA TGTGCCACCAGTGATTCGACAGGGGAGAGGGAAGAGACCCAGTACTTC. This encodes CATSDSTGEREETQYF.

This clonotype has at least ten counts. The chain combines TRBV28 with TRBJ2-4; the D is unclear. Germline V gene lookup returns CDR1 MDHEN and CDR2 SYDVKM. Between the trimmed V and J ends, which lost 8 bases and 9 bases, there was a span of 26 bases. CDR3 length: 16 amino acids. The CDR3 region is CASLGGIQGGVGIQYF. DNA of the CDR3: TGTGCCAGCCTAGGTGGGATCCAAGGCGGAGTCGGCATTCAGTACTTC.

The V gene is TRBV6-2 or TRBV6-3, the J gene TRBJ2-5; TRBD1 is a possible D gene (6 bases). CDR3 length: 14 residues. The ends were cut back, 5 bases at V and 5 bases at J, with 15 bases in the middle. Germline loops: CDR1 MNHEY, CDR2 SVGEGT. CDR3 protein: CASSIQGRRETQYF. As DNA, the CDR3 is TGTGCCAGCAGTATACAGGGACGTCGGGAGACCCAGTACTTC.

In this sample, this clonotype turned up many times. The V call is TRBV4-2, the J call TRBJ2-5; either TRBD1 or TRBD2 may fit D (6 bases each). Germline V gives CDR1 LGHNA, CDR2 YNFKEQ. This CDR3 region has 16 residues. Trimming cost V 1 base and J 5 bases, with 17 bases left between them. The CDR3 reads CASSQGGARGLETQYF. CDR3 sequence (DNA): TGTGCCAGCAGCCAAGGCGGGGCCAGGGGATTGGAGACCCAGTACTTC.

This chain links TRBV24-1 with TRBJ2-5; D remains ambiguous. Trimming left V 0 bases short and J 4 bases short, with 2 bases between. The CDR3 contains 12 residues. Per germline, CDR1 KGHDR and CDR2 SFDVKD. CDR3 amino acids: CATSDLAETQYF. Here the CDR3 DNA reads TGTGCCACCAGTGATTTGGCAGAGACCCAGTACTTC.

This clonotype was observed many times. This chain joins TRBV6-2 or TRBV6-3 and TRBJ1-3, with TRBD1 matching over 9 bases. The germline gives CDR1 MNHEY, CDR2 SVGEGT. This CDR3 contains 18 residues. V gave up 10 bases and J gave up 0 bases; unmatched junction bases: 16. The CDR3 protein is CATTNTGGLKYSGNTIYF. CDR3 in DNA: TGTGCCACCACCAACACAGGGGGCCTTAAGTACTCTGGAAACACCATATATTTT.

CDR3 region: CASSFEHRSGNTIYF. The CDR3 nucleotides are TGTGCCAGCAGTTTTGAGCACCGCTCTGGAAACACCATATATTTT. This rearrangement joins TRBV12-3 or TRBV12-4 to TRBJ1-3; D remains unclear. This CDR3 comprises 15 residues. The V end was cut by 3 bases, the J end by 0 bases, with 9 bases between.